This T cell receptor (beta chain) was identified during a study of shared T cell receptors in the human thymus. The CDR3 length is 16 residues. The germline gives CDR1 SGDLS, CDR2 YYNGEE. V was clipped by 3 bases and J by 2 bases; unmatched bases: 9. The repertoire was sequenced with immunoSEQ multiplex PCR; TCRdb's copy has only in-frame clones and lacks some. The sample yields around 340,000 clones, 85% to 95% seen once. This clone was seen just once. This clonotype originated in a human donor. Sequencing input: thymocytes. The chain links TRBV9 to TRBJ2-7; 9 bases are shared with TRBD2. CDR3 in amino acids: CASSALSGRIPYEQYF. The DNA for the CDR3 is TGTGCCAGCAGCGCACTTAGCGGGAGAATCCCCTACGAGCAGTACTTC.